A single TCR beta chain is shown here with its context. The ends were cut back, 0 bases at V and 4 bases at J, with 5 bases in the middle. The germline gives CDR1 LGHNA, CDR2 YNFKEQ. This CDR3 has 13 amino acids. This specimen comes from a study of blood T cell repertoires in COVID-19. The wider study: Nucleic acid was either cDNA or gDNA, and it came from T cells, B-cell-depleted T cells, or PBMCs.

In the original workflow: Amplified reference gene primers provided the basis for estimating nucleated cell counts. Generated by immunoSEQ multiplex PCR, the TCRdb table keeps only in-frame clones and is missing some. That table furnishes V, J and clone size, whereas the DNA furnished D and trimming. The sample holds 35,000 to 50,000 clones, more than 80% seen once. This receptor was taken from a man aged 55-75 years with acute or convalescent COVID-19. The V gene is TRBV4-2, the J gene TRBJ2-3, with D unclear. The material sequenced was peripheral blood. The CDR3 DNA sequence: TGTGCCAGCAGCCAAGATGCGGCAGATACGCAGTATTTT. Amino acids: CASSQDAADTQYF.